The rows below give T cell receptor beta chains drawn from one sample of a study of CD8 T cells in Susac syndrome. TCRdb redid the calling of the immunoSEQ multiplex PCR reads with MiXCR, one entry per CDR3 protein. The sample lists more than 65,000 distinct CDR3 sequences, more than 85% seen once, with more than 0.45% in the top ten. The specimen was CD8+ T cells from PBMCs. The receptors here all came from a human donor with Susac syndrome. Each CDR3 is given with its conserved first and last residue. The order of the fields is J gene, clone size, V gene, D gene, CDR3 protein, CDR3 DNA. D genes are given only for firm matches. Clone size, where shown, is once, few, many, or a class for clones that have expanded.

TRBJ2-1	.	TRBV14	.	CASSQESYSDNEQFF	TGTGCCAGCAGCCAAGAATCTTACAGCGACAATGAGCAGTTCTTC
TRBJ2-7	.	TRBV7-8	TRBD2	CASSLEAGDAYEQYF	TGTGCCAGCAGCCTCGAAGCGGGAGACGCCTACGAGCAGTACTTC
TRBJ1-5	.	TRBV20-1	TRBD1	CSARTGVNQPQHF	TGCAGTGCGCGGACAGGGGTTAATCAGCCCCAGCATTTT
TRBJ1-2	.	TRBV18	.	CASSPHRKGYTF	TGTGCCAGCTCACCACACCGAAAGGGCTACACCTTC
TRBJ1-2	.	TRBV5-1	TRBD1	CASSLDGTGRGYTF	TGCGCCAGCAGCTTGGATGGGACAGGCCGGGGCTACACCTTC
TRBJ2-5	.	TRBV6-2/TRBV6-3	TRBD2	CASSPSGTSGRQTQYF	TGTGCCAGCAGTCCATCCGGGACTAGCGGGAGACAGACCCAGTACTTC
TRBJ1-2	.	TRBV20-1	.	CSAREVSEYYGYTF	TGCAGTGCTAGAGAGGTTTCGGAGTACTATGGCTACACCTTC
TRBJ2-5	.	TRBV30	TRBD2	CAWNSGREVETQYF	TGTGCCTGGAACTCCGGGCGGGAGGTAGAGACCCAGTACTTC
TRBJ2-7	.	TRBV20-1	TRBD2	CSARDLRLAGEYEQYF	TGCAGTGCTAGAGATCTCAGGCTAGCGGGAGAGTACGAGCAGTACTTC
TRBJ2-5	.	TRBV13	.	CASSLDLQGGIENQYF	TGTGCCAGCAGCTTAGACCTACAGGGAGGGATAGAGAACCAGTACTTC
TRBJ1-2	once	TRBV29-1	.	CSVGHLNYGYTF	TGCAGCGTTGGGCACCTCAACTATGGCTACACCTTC
TRBJ2-1	.	TRBV30	.	CAWSARISYNEQFF	TGTGCCTGGAGTGCGCGGATTTCCTACAATGAGCAGTTCTTC
TRBJ1-1	.	TRBV4-2	TRBD1	CASSHPPGTGVLGTEAFF	TGTGCCAGCAGCCACCCCCCGGGGACAGGGGTATTGGGCACTGAAGCTTTCTTT
TRBJ2-7	.	TRBV20-1	.	CSARLWDGSYEQYF	TGCAGTGCTAGACTTTGGGATGGGTCCTACGAGCAGTACTTC
TRBJ2-3	.	TRBV7-9	.	CASSLSGTPSTDTQYF	TGTGCCAGCAGCTTATCCGGGACGCCAAGCACAGATACGCAGTATTTT
TRBJ2-7	few	TRBV7-2	.	CASSVLVSYEQYF	TGTGCCAGCAGCGTACTGGTCTCCTACGAGCAGTACTTC
TRBJ2-1	.	TRBV11-2	TRBD2	CASSFSSGEQFF	TGTGCCAGCAGCTTTTCTAGCGGTGAGCAGTTCTTC
TRBJ2-1	.	TRBV19	TRBD1	CASSWAAGQGTYNEQFF	TGTGCCAGTAGTTGGGCAGCGGGACAGGGAACATACAATGAGCAGTTCTTC
TRBJ1-1	.	TRBV12-3/TRBV12-4	.	CASSPRTVSMNTEAFF	TGTGCCAGCAGTCCACGGACAGTCAGCATGAACACTGAAGCTTTCTTT
TRBJ1-1	.	TRBV28	.	CASSLGQPALGNTEAFF	TGTGCCAGCAGTTTAGGACAACCCGCCCTCGGGAACACTGAAGCTTTCTTT
TRBJ2-2	.	TRBV29-1	TRBD2	CSVLAGSVLNTGELFF	TGCAGCGTACTAGCGGGATCGGTCTTGAACACCGGGGAGCTGTTTTTT
TRBJ2-7	.	TRBV20-1	.	CSAKYIGRTTYEQYF	TGCAGTGCTAAGTATATAGGACGGACGACCTACGAGCAGTACTTC
TRBJ2-2	.	TRBV28	.	CASSFVTFNTGELFF	TGTGCCAGCAGTTTCGTGACCTTTAACACCGGGGAGCTGTTTTTT
TRBJ1-1	once	TRBV6-2/TRBV6-3	.	CASRSPGAKTEAFF	TGTGCCAGCAGATCACCGGGGGCTAAAACTGAAGCTTTCTTT
TRBJ2-1	.	TRBV19	.	CASSELGPQTNEQFF	TGTGCCAGTAGCGAATTGGGGCCTCAAACCAATGAGCAGTTCTTC
TRBJ2-2	.	TRBV15	TRBD2	CATSSGRALPGELFF	TGTGCCACCAGCAGCGGGAGGGCCCTCCCCGGGGAGCTGTTTTTT
TRBJ2-1	.	TRBV3-1	TRBD2	CASSHASSGTVNEQFF	TGTGCCAGCAGCCACGCCTCTAGCGGGACAGTCAATGAGCAGTTCTTC
TRBJ2-4	.	TRBV6-4	.	CASSDGYSSALAKNIQYF	TGTGCCAGCAGTGACGGGTACAGCTCCGCACTAGCCAAAAACATTCAGTACTTC
TRBJ2-7	.	TRBV12-3/TRBV12-4	TRBD2	CASGLAGVYEQYF	TGTGCCAGCGGACTAGCGGGAGTCTACGAGCAGTACTTC
TRBJ2-7	once	TRBV27	.	CASSPGPNYEQYF	TGTGCCAGCAGTCCGGGACCGAACTACGAGCAGTACTTC
TRBJ2-1	once	TRBV12-3/TRBV12-4	TRBD2	CASSLYGTSVYNEQFF	TGTGCCAGCAGCCTCTACGGGACTAGCGTATACAATGAGCAGTTCTTC
TRBJ1-5	.	TRBV12-3/TRBV12-4	TRBD1	CASRATGWSGQPQHF	TGTGCCAGCAGGGCGACAGGGTGGTCGGGTCAGCCCCAGCATTTT
TRBJ2-1	.	TRBV18	.	CASSPNTNEQFF	TGTGCCAGCTCACCCAATACGAATGAGCAGTTCTTC
TRBJ2-1	.	TRBV9	TRBD1	CASSPDRAQFF	TGTGCCAGCAGCCCTGACAGGGCGCAGTTCTTC
TRBJ2-3	once	TRBV29-1	TRBD2	CSVVGIAGVPDTQYF	TGCAGCGTTGTGGGGATTGCGGGAGTCCCAGATACGCAGTATTTT
TRBJ2-5	.	TRBV4-1	.	CASSSRATADWETQYF	TGCGCCAGCAGCTCTCGGGCCACCGCGGATTGGGAGACCCAGTACTTC
TRBJ2-7	once	TRBV6-6	.	CASSFGQNSYEQYF	TGTGCCAGCAGTTTCGGGCAGAACTCCTACGAGCAGTACTTC
TRBJ2-3	.	TRBV15	TRBD2	CATSKLAGGSGDTQYF	TGTGCCACCAGCAAACTAGCGGGAGGGTCGGGGGATACGCAGTATTTT
TRBJ2-3	.	TRBV29-1	.	CSVEGWASTDTQYF	TGCAGCGTTGAAGGATGGGCTAGCACAGATACGCAGTATTTT
TRBJ2-1	.	TRBV29-1	.	CSVEDSVSSYNEQFF	TGCAGCGTTGAAGACAGTGTCAGCTCCTACAATGAGCAGTTCTTC
TRBJ2-1	once	TRBV20-1	.	CSARGRGAYNEQFF	TGCAGTGCTAGGGGGCGGGGAGCCTACAATGAGCAGTTCTTC
TRBJ1-1	.	TRBV9	TRBD1	CASSVGTGMSEAFF	TGTGCCAGCAGCGTAGGGACAGGGATGTCTGAAGCTTTCTTT
TRBJ2-1	.	TRBV29-1	.	CSVDRRYNEQFF	TGCAGCGTTGATCGGAGATACAATGAGCAGTTCTTC
TRBJ2-5	.	TRBV7-8	.	CASSQRLQETQYF	TGTGCCAGCAGCCAGCGTCTACAAGAGACCCAGTACTTC
TRBJ2-7	.	TRBV6-2/TRBV6-3	TRBD1	CASSYSGQGYYEQYF	TGTGCCAGCAGTTACTCGGGACAGGGTTACTACGAGCAGTACTTC
TRBJ2-7	.	TRBV29-1	TRBD1	CSVDGYGTGAPREQYF	TGCAGCGTTGATGGCTACGGGACAGGGGCCCCTCGTGAGCAGTACTTC
TRBJ2-7	.	TRBV11-2	.	CASSLDLTNSYEQYF	TGTGCCAGCAGCTTAGATCTAACGAACTCCTACGAGCAGTACTTC
TRBJ2-7	.	TRBV6-5	.	CASSQGFNYEQYF	TGTGCCAGCAGCCAGGGGTTCAACTACGAGCAGTACTTC
TRBJ2-1	.	TRBV24-1	.	CATMKGDNEQFF	TGTGCCACCATGAAGGGTGACAATGAGCAGTTCTTC